The 24 T cell receptor beta chains given below trace back to one sample, sequenced in a study of T cell repertoires in cytomegalovirus infection. TCRdb reprocessed the reads via MiXCR and lists one record per CDR3 protein. The repertoire consists of 630,000 or so distinct CDR3 sequences, with approximately 24% occurring once and the leading ten covering around 7.6%. The sample comprised CD8+ T cells from PBMCs. The source is a human donor in good health (CMV status not recorded). Some clones in this sample may be carry-over from other donors' samples.

The chain has TRBV10-3 and TRBJ2-6, with D tentatively TRBD1 (5 bases). Germline lookup yields CDR1 ENHRY and CDR2 SYGVKD. The CDR3 totals 19 residues. Trimming removed 0 bases from V and 1 base from J, with 16 bases in between. CDR3 sequence: CAISESGRAGKSGANVLTF. The CDR3 region has the DNA TGTGCCATCAGTGAGTCGGGTAGGGCAGGGAAATCTGGGGCCAACGTCCTGACTTTC.

Points on this clonotype: A much larger clone lies a single base off, so this may be a read error. The chain recombines TRBV7-2 with TRBJ2-3, with D unclear. This CDR3 has 12 residues. Germline CDR1 and CDR2: SGHTA and FQGNSA. The DNA for the CDR3 is TGTGCCAACAGCTCCGTGGGGGATACGCAGTATTTT. As protein: CANSSVGDTQYF.

The chain joins TRBV6-2 or TRBV6-3 to TRBJ2-7; 7 bases map to TRBD1. CDR1 MNHEY and CDR2 SVGEGT come from the germline V gene. The CDR3 is 15 amino acids. The CDR3 bases are TGTGCCAGCAGTTACTTACCGGGACAGTCATACGAGCTGTACGTC. Amino acid sequence: CASSYLPGQSYELYV.

The chain combines TRBV12-3 or TRBV12-4 with TRBJ2-3; D possibly matches TRBD1 or TRBD2 (6 bases each). CDR3 size: 16 residues. With 2 bases removed from V and 0 bases from J, the gap between germline ends came to 12 bases. The CDR3 DNA reads as TGTGCCAGCAGTTTATACAGAGGGGGGAGCACAGATACGCAGTATTTT. Translating it yields CASSLYRGGSTDTQYF.

The sample holds many counts of this clonotype. CDR3 amino acids: CASSFSSSLNQPQHF. DNA of the CDR3: TGTGCCAGCAGCTTCAGTTCCAGTCTAAATCAGCCCCAGCATTTT. This chain connects TRBV7-8 to TRBJ1-5; D remains unclear. The germline V and J ends were trimmed by 3 bases and 4 bases, with 13 bases remaining between them. The V gene's germline CDR1 is SGHVS and CDR2 FQNEAQ. This CDR3 comprises 15 residues.

This clonotype was recorded many times. The rearrangement uses TRBV24-1 and TRBJ2-3; 8 bases agree with TRBD1. The CDR3 is 19 amino acids. Per germline, CDR1 KGHDR and CDR2 SFDVKD. V was clipped by 3 bases and J by 0 bases; unmatched bases: 13. The CDR3 reads CATSDPDSWTGRSTDTQYF. In nucleotides, the CDR3 is TGTGCCACCAGTGATCCCGACTCCTGGACAGGGAGGAGCACAGATACGCAGTATTTT.

This clonotype was counted only a few times. The chain joins TRBV7-9 to TRBJ2-3, with TRBD1 as a possible D gene (6 bases). V was cut by 5 bases and J by 5 bases, with 11 bases left in between. CDR1 SEHNR and CDR2 FQNEAQ come from the germline V gene (reference sequence). CDR3 size: 13 residues. CDR3 in amino acids: CASSPTGIDTQYF. CDR3 nucleotide sequence: TGTGCCAGCAGCCCAACAGGGATAGATACGCAGTATTTT.

This CDR3 reads CSATRGTKNIQYF. Written as DNA, the CDR3 is TGCAGTGCCACCAGGGGAACCAAAAACATTCAGTACTTC. V is TRBV20-1 and J is TRBJ2-4, with D possibly matching TRBD1 (6 bases). Per the germline V gene, CDR1 is DFQATT and CDR2 is SNEGSKA (reference sequence). V was pared by 6 bases and J by 2 bases, with 11 bases between. This CDR3 is built from 13 residues.

V usage is TRBV20-1 and J usage is TRBJ1-5; tentatively, D is TRBD1 (6 bases). From germline, CDR1 is DFQATT and CDR2 SNEGSKA (reference sequence). This CDR3 region has 15 residues. The V gene lost 0 bases and the J gene lost 4 bases, with 13 bases spanning the gap. CDR3 sequence (DNA): TGCAGTGCTAGAGATCCTACAGGGTGGAATCAGCCCCAGCATTTT. This sequence encodes CSARDPTGWNQPQHF.

The V gene is TRBV6-2 or TRBV6-3, the J gene TRBJ1-1; TRBD1 aligns across 7 bases. V dropped 6 bases and J dropped 0; count of bases not matched to a gene: 7. This CDR3 is built from 15 residues. CDR1 and CDR2 (germline): MNHEY, SVGEGT. The CDR3 bases are TGTGCCAGCAGAACCTGGGACAGAATGAACACTGAAGCTTTCTTT. Residues: CASRTWDRMNTEAFF.

In its sample, this clonotype was seen many times. The chain links TRBV12-3 or TRBV12-4 to TRBJ2-4, with D possibly TRBD1 on 5 matching bases. This CDR3 has 12 amino acids. V lost 5 bases and J 8 bases, leaving 10 bases between the germline ends. As DNA, the CDR3 is TGTGCCAGCAGTCCTGACAGAGACATTCAGTACTTC. Its protein is CASSPDRDIQYF.

This rearrangement joins TRBV28 to TRBJ1-5; no reliable D call. In germline, CDR1 is MDHEN, CDR2 SYDVKM. V lost 8 bases to trimming and J lost 3 bases, with 14 bases between them. This CDR3 contains 14 residues. The CDR3 bases are TGTGCCAGCCTCTCGGTGGGGAACAATCAGCCCCAGCATTTT. This sequence encodes CASLSVGNNQPQHF.

As to this clonotype: A much larger clone differs by one base, so this may be a read error. V usage is TRBV6-1 and J usage is TRBJ2-7; D assignment may be TRBD1 or TRBD2 (5 bases each). The CDR3 runs 13 residues. Germline CDR1 reads MNHNS; CDR2 reads SASEGT. For the CDR3, the DNA is TGTGCCAGCAGTTATGCAGGGACCTACGGGCAGTACGTC. It encodes CASSYAGTYGQYV.

On this clonotype: One base away lies a much larger clone, so this may be a sequencing read error. The chain is built from TRBV28 and TRBJ2-7; 8 bases align to TRBD1. The length of the CDR3 is 12 residues. Germline-derived CDR1 and CDR2 are MDHEN and SYDVKM. The CDR3 DNA follows: TGTGTCGGACAGGGTTGGTTTCTCGAGCAGTACGTC. Translated, it gives CVGQGWFLEQYV.

This clonotype has only a few counts. The chain recombines TRBV6-6 with TRBJ2-1; D not resolved. Germline values: CDR1 MNHNY, CDR2 SVGAGI (reference sequence). The CDR3 spans 16 residues. Trimming took off 0 bases at V and 6 bases at J, with 15 bases between the two ends. The CDR3 nucleotides read TGTGCCAGCAGTTACTCAGGGCCCCCTCTGGGCAATGAGCAGTTCTTC. Translation: CASSYSGPPLGNEQFF.

This clonotype was observed a few times. This rearrangement joins TRBV28 to TRBJ2-5; 8 bases are shared with TRBD2. The V gene's germline CDR1 is MDHEN and CDR2 SYDVKM. Trimming cost V 2 bases and J 4 bases; bases outside gene matches: 6. This CDR3 is built from 15 residues. The CDR3 sequence is CASSLTSGLPETQYF. For the CDR3, the DNA is TGTGCCAGCAGTTTAACTAGCGGACTCCCAGAGACCCAGTACTTC.

This clonotype was counted between two and nine times. DNA of the CDR3: TGTGCCAGCAGTTACTCGCAAGGCAACGAGCAGTACTTC. It translates to CASSYSQGNEQYF. The V call is TRBV6-6, the J call TRBJ2-7; D ambiguous. The CDR3 covers 13 residues. V lost 0 bases, J lost 5 bases, and 8 bases lay in between. CDR1 is MNHNY and CDR2 is SVGAGI in the germline V gene (reference sequence).

This chain uses TRBV20-1 with TRBJ2-2; the match to TRBD2 covers 12 bases. This CDR3 region has 15 residues. V was clipped by 5 bases and J by 3 bases; unmatched bases: 4. Germline CDR1 DFQATT, CDR2 SNEGSKA (reference sequence). The CDR3 reads CSASLAGGHTGELFF. The CDR3 DNA follows: TGCAGTGCTTCACTAGCGGGGGGACACACCGGGGAGCTGTTTTTT.

The rearrangement links TRBV9 to TRBJ2-1; maybe TRBD1 (6 bases). This CDR3 region has 18 residues. The V gene lost 6 bases and the J gene lost 5 bases, with 27 bases spanning the gap. The germline V gene has CDR1 SGDLS and CDR2 YYNGEE. The DNA for the CDR3 is TGTGCCAGCACCCTACAACAAGGGACATCCGCGTCCCACAATGAGCAGTTCTTC. Translating gives CASTLQQGTSASHNEQFF.

This clonotype was counted a few times. The chain has TRBV14 and TRBJ2-7, with 7 bases fitting TRBD1. The germline V gene has CDR1 SGHDN and CDR2 FVKESK. The CDR3 loop spans 14 amino acids. V shed 4 bases and J 4 bases; nucleotides not matched to a gene: 7. The CDR3: CASSRDSDFYEQYF. CDR3 nucleotides: TGTGCCAGCAGCCGGGACAGTGATTTTTACGAGCAGTACTTC.

This clonotype was observed a handful of times. The rearrangement joins TRBV6-6 to TRBJ1-5; maybe TRBD1 (5 bases). Trimming took off 2 bases at V and 5 bases at J, with 16 bases between the two ends. This CDR3 is 16 amino acids long. Germline CDR1 MNHNY, CDR2 SVGAGI (reference sequence). This CDR3 reads CASSYVDGARDQPQHF. The CDR3 coding sequence is TGTGCCAGCAGTTACGTCGATGGGGCTAGGGATCAGCCCCAGCATTTT.

The rearrangement uses TRBV2 and TRBJ2-7, with a possible D match to TRBD2 (5 bases). Germline assignment: CDR1 SNHLY and CDR2 FYNNEI. The CDR3 sequence is 14 residues long. V gave up 2 bases and J gave up 3 bases, with 11 bases separating them. CDR3 DNA: TGTGCCAGCAGTGAACTAGCCGGGCTCTACGAGCAGTACGTC. Its translation: CASSELAGLYEQYV.

This sequence joins TRBV7-8 and TRBJ1-5; D remains unclear. Germline V CDR1 and CDR2: SGHVS, FQNEAQ. This CDR3 is built from 14 residues. V lost 4 bases, J lost 3 bases, and 10 bases lay in between. The CDR3 sequence: CASSSLFLNQPQHF. The CDR3, as DNA: TGTGCCAGCAGCTCCCTCTTTCTCAATCAGCCCCAGCATTTT.

This clonotype was seen once. The gene calls are TRBV5-5 and TRBJ2-7; D is possibly TRBD2 (6 bases). The V gene lost 6 bases and the J gene lost 1 base, with 17 bases spanning the gap. CDR1 is SGHKS, CDR2 YYEKEE, per germline (reference sequence). This CDR3 has 15 residues. Here the CDR3 DNA reads TGTGCCAGCACCCCACCCGGGACTGGATCCTACGAGCAGTACTTC. Translation gives CASTPPGTGSYEQYF.